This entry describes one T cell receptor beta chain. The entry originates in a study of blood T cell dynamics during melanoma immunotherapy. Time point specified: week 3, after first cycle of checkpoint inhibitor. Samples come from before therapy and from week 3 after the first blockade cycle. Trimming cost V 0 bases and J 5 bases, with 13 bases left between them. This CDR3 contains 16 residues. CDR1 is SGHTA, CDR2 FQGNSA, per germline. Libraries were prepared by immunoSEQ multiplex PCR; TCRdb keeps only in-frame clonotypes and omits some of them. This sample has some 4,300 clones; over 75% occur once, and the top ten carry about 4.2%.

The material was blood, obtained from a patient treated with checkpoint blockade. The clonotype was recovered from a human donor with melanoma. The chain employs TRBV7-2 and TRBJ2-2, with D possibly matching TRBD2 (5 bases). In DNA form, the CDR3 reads TGTGCCAGCAGCTTAGCAAGGAACACGGGGACCGGGGAGCTGTTTTTT. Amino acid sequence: CASSLARNTGTGELFF. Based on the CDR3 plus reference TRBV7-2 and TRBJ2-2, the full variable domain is GAGVSQSPSNKVTEKGKDVELRCDPISGHTALYWYRQSLGQGLEFLIYFQGNSAPDKSGLPSDRFSAERTGGSVSTLTIQRTQQEDSAVYLCASSLARNTGTGELFFGEGSRLTVL.